This TCR beta chain stems from a study of post-analysis software for immune sequencing data. Study at large: The disease courses spanned relapsing-remitting, secondary progressive and progressive-relapsing forms of multiple sclerosis.

Unique molecular identifiers featured in each of the TCR beta cDNA libraries. TCRdb independently ran MiXCR on the PCR reads; one entry per CDR3 protein. The sample contains approximately 440,000 distinct CDR3 sequences, under 55% of which appear only once. Study results and caveats: Multiple sclerosis patients had significantly lower normalized Chao1 diversity than controls. Batch-mates among the samples co-clustered strongly by F measure. Roughly 5 TRBV segments (TRBV5-6, TRBV5-1 and TRBV20-1 among them) occurred more frequently in patients than in controls.

Comment on this clonotype: The antigen remains undetermined.

Per germline, CDR1 SEHNR and CDR2 FQNEAQ (reference sequence). The CDR3 loop spans 19 amino acids. The source material was blood. The chain has TRBV7-9 and TRBJ2-1; TRBD1 matches 7 bases. The tail of the sequence fits TRBJ2-7 better, so the J call may be wrong. The receptor was derived from a girl aged 5 to 17 with multiple sclerosis. This chain's CDR3 is CASSAGTAKGISSYNEQYF. Here the CDR3 DNA reads TGTGCCAGCAGCGCCGGGACAGCCAAAGGCATAAGCTCCTACAATGAGCAGTACTTC.